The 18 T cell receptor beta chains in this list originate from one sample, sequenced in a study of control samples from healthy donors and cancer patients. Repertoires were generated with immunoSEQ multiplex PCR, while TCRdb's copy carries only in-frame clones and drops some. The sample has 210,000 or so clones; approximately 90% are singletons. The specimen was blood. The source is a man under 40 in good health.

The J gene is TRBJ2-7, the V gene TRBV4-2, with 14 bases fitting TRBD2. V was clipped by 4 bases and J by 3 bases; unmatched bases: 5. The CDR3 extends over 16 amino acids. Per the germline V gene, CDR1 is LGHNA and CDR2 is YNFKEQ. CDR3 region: CASSPGTSGGNYEQYF. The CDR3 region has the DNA TGTGCCAGCAGCCCCGGGACTAGCGGGGGAAACTACGAGCAGTACTTC.

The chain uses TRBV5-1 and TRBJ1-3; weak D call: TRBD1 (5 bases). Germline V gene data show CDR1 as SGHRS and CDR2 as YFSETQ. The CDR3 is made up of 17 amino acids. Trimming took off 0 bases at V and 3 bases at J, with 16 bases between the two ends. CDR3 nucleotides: TGCGCCAGCAGCTTGGCCGAAGGGGCAGCTAGTGGAAACACCATATATTTT. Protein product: CASSLAEGAASGNTIYF.

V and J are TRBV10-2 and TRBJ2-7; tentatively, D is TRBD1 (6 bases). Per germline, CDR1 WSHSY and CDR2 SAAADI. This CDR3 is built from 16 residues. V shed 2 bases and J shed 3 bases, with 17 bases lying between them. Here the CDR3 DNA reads TGCGCCAGCAGTGAGCCGGTGGACAGATATAGCTACGAGCAGTACTTC. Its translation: CASSEPVDRYSYEQYF.

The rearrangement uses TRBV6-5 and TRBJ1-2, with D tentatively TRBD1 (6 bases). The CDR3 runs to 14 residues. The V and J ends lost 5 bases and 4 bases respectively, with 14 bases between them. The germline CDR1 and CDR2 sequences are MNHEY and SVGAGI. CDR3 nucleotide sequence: TGTGCCAGCAGTAGTCAACAGGGATCCTATGGCTACACCTTC. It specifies CASSSQQGSYGYTF.

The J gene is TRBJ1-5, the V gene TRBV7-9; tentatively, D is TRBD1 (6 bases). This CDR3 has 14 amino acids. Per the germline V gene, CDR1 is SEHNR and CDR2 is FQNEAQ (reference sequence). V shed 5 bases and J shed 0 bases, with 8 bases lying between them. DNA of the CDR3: TGTGCCAGCAGCCAGACAGGTAGCAATCAGCCCCAGCATTTT. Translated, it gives CASSQTGSNQPQHF. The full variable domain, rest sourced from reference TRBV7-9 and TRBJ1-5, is DTGVSQNPRHKITKRGQNVTFRCDPISEHNRLYWYRQTLGQGPEFLTYFQNEAQLEKSRLLSDRFSAERPKGSFSTLEIQRTEQGDSAMYLCASSQTGSNQPQHFGDGTRLSIL.

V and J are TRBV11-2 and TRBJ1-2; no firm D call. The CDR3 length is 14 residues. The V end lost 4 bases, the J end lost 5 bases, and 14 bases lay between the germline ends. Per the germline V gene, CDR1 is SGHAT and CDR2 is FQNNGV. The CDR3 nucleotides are TGTGCCAGCAGCTCCATGTCGGGAGGGTATGGCTACACCTTC. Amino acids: CASSSMSGGYGYTF.

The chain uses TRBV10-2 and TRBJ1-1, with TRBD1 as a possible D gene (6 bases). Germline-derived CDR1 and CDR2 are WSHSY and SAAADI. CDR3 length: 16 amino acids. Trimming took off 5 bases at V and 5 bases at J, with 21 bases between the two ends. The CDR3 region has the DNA TGCGCCAGCAGTATAGGATTATTAGGGGGGCTGACTGAAGCTTTCTTT. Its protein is CASSIGLLGGLTEAFF.

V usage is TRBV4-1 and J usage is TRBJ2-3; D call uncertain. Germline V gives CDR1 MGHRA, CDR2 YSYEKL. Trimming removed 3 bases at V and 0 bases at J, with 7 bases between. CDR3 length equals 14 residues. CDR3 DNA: TGCGCCAGCAGCCAGACCCCTAGCACAGATACGCAGTATTTT. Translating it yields CASSQTPSTDTQYF.

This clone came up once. CDR3 sequence (DNA): TGTGCCAGTAGTCCCGGGACTAGCGGGGGCAATGAGCAGTTCTTC. It specifies CASSPGTSGGNEQFF. The chain has TRBV19 and TRBJ2-1, with 14 bases identical to TRBD2. The ends lost 5 bases at V and 6 bases at J; junction bases unmatched: 3. This CDR3 contains 15 residues. The germline CDR1 and CDR2 sequences are LNHDA and SQIVND (reference sequence). Looking up the rest from reference TRBV19 and TRBJ2-1 gives the full variable domain: DGGITQSPKYLFRKEGQNVTLSCEQNLNHDAMYWYRQDPGQGLRLIYYSQIVNDFQKGDIAEGYSVSREKKESFPLTVTSAQKNPTAFYLCASSPGTSGGNEQFFGPGTRLTVL.

The CDR3 spells CASSARLAGAGYNEQFF. The CDR3 region has the DNA TGTGCCAGCAGCGCGCGACTAGCGGGGGCCGGGTACAATGAGCAGTTCTTC. The chain combines TRBV11-2 with TRBJ2-1; 12 nucleotides agree with TRBD2. Germline lookup yields CDR1 SGHAT and CDR2 FQNNGV. The length of the CDR3 is 17 residues. J gave up 4 bases and V 5 bases, and 9 bases lay outside the gene matches.

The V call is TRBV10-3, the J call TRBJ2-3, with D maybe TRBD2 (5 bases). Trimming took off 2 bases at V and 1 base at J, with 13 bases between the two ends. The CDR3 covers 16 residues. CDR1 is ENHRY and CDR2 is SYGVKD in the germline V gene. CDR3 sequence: CAISEPLASGTDTQYF. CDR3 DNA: TGTGCCATCAGTGAGCCTCTAGCATCTGGCACAGATACGCAGTATTTT.

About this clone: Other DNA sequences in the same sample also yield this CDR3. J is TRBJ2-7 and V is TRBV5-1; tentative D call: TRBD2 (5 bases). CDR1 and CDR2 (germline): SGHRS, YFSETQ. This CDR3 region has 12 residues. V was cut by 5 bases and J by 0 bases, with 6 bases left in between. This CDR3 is CASRGSSYEQYF. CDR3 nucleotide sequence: TGCGCCAGCAGGGGGAGCTCCTACGAGCAGTACTTC.

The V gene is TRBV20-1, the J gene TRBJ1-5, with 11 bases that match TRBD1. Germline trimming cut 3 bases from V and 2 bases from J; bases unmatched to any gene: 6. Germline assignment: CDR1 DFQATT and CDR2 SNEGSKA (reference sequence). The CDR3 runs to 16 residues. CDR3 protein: CSASGQGAGGNQPQHF. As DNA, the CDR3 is TGCAGTGCTAGTGGACAGGGGGCAGGTGGCAATCAGCCCCAGCATTTT.

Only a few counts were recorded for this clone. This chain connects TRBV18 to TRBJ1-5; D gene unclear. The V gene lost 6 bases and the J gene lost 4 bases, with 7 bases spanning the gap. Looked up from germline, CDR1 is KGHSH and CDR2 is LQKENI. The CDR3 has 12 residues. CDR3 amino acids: CASSPPNQPQHF. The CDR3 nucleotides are TGTGCCAGCTCCCCGCCGAATCAGCCCCAGCATTTT.

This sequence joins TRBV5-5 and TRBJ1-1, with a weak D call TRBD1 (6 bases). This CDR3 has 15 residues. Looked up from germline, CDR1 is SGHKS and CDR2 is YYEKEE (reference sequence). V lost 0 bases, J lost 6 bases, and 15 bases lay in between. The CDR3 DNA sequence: TGTGCCAGCAGCTTGGACCGCCGGGGGGGCGCTGAAGCTTTCTTT. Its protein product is CASSLDRRGGAEAFF.

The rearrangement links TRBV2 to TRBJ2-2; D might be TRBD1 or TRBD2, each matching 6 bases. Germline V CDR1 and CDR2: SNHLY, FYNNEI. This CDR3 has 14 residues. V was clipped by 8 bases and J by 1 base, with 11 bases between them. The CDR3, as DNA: TGTGCCAGCGAGGGGGGATTGAACACCGGGGAGCTGTTTTTT. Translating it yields CASEGGLNTGELFF.

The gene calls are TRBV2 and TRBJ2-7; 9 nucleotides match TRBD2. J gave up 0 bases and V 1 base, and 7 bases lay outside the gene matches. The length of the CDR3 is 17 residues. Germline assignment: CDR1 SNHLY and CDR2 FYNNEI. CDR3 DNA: TGTGCCAGCAGTGAAGGGGTAGCGGGGGCCCTCTCCTACGAGCAGTACTTC. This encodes CASSEGVAGALSYEQYF.

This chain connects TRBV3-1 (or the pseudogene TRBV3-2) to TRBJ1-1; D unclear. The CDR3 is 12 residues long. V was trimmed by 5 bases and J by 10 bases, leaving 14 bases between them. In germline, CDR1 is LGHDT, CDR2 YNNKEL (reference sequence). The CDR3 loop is CASSSPKSRAFF. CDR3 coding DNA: TGTGCCAGCAGCTCCCCTAAGTCTCGAGCTTTCTTT.